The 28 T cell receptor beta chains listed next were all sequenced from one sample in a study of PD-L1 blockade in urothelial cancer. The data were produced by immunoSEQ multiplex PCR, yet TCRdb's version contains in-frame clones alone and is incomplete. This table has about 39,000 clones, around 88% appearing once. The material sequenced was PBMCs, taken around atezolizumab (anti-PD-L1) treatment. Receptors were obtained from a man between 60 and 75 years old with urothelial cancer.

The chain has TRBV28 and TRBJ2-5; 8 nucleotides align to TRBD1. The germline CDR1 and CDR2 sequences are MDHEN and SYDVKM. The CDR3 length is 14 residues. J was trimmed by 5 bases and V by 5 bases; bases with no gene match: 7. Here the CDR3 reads CASSAQGGLETQYF. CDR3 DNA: TGTGCCAGCAGTGCACAGGGGGGACTGGAGACCCAGTACTTC.

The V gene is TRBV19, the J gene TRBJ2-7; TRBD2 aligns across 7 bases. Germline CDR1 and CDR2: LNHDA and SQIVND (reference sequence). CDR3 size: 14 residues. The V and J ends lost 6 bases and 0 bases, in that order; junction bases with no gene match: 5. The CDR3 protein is CASRPGTTSYEQYF. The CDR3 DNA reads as TGTGCCAGTAGACCCGGGACTACCTCCTACGAGCAGTACTTC.

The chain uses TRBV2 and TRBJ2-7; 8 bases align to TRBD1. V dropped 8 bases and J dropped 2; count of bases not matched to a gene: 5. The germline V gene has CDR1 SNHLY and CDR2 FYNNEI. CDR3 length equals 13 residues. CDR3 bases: TGTGCCAGCGGACAGGGCCCTACCTACGAGCAGTACTTC. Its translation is CASGQGPTYEQYF.

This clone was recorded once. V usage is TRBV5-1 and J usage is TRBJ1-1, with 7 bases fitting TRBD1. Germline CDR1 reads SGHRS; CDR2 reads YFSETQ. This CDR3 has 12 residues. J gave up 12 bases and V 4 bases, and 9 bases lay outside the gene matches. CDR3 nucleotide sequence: TGCGCCAGCAGCGAGGGGGCCCATGGGACTTTCTTT. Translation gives CASSEGAHGTFF.

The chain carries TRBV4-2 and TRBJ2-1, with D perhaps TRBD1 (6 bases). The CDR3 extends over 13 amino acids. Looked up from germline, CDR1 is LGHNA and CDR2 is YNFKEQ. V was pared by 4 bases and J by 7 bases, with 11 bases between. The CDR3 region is CASSLGRGNEQFF. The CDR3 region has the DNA TGTGCCAGCAGCCTCGGCAGGGGTAATGAGCAGTTCTTC.

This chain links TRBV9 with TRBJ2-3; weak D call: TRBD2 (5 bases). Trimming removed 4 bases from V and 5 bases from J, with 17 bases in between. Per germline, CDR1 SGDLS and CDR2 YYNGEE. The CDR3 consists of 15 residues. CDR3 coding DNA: TGTGCCAGCAGCTACTCCGGGGTTACATTAGATACGCAGTATTTT. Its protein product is CASSYSGVTLDTQYF.

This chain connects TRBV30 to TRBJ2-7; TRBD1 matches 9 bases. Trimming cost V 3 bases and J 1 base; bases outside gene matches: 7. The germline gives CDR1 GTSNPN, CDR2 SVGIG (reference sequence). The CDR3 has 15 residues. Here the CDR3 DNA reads TGTGCCTGGAGGGTGGGACAGGGTGGATCCTACGAGCAGTACTTC. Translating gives CAWRVGQGGSYEQYF.

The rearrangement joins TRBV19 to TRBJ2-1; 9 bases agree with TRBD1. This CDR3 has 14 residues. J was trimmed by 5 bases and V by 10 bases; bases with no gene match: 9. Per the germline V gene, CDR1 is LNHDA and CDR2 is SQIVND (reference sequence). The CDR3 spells CATNRGQVNNEQFF. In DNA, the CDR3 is TGTGCCACCAACAGGGGGCAGGTTAACAATGAGCAGTTCTTC. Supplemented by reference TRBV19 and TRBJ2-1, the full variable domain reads DGGITQSPKYLFRKEGQNVTLSCEQNLNHDAMYWYRQDPGQGLRLIYYSQIVNDFQKGDIAEGYSVSREKKESFPLTVTSAQKNPTAFYLCATNRGQVNNEQFFGPGTRLTVL.

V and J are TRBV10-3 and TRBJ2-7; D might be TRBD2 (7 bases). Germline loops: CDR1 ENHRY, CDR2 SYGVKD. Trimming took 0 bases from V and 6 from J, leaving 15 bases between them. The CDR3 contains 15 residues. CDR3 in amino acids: CAISESGGRLGEQYF. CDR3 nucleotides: TGTGCCATCAGTGAGTCGGGGGGGCGCTTGGGCGAGCAGTACTTC.

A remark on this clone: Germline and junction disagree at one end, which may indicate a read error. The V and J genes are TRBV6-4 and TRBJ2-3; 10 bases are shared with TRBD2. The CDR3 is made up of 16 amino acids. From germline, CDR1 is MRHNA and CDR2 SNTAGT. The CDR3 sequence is CASSHSSGGNTDTQYF. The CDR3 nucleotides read TGTGCCAGCAGTCACTCTAGCGGGGGAAACACAGATACGCAGTATTTT.

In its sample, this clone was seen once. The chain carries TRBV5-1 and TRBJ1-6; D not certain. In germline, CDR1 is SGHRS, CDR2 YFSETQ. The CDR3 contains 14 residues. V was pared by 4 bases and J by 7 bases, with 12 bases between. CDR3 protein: CASSGPGENSPLHF. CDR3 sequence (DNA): TGCGCCAGCAGCGGGCCGGGAGAAAATTCACCCCTCCACTTT.

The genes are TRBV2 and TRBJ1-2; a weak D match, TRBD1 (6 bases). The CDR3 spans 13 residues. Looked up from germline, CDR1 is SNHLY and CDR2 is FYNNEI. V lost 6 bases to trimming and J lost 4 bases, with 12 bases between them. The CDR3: CASRAQGLYGYTF. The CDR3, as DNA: TGTGCCAGCAGGGCACAGGGCCTCTATGGCTACACCTTC.

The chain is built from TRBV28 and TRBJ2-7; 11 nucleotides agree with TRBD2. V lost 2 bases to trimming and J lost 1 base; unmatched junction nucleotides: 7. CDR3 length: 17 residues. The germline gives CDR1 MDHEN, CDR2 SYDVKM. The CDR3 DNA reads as TGTGCCAGCAGTTTAGAATACCTAGCGGGGGGATCCTACGAGCAGTACTTC. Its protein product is CASSLEYLAGGSYEQYF.

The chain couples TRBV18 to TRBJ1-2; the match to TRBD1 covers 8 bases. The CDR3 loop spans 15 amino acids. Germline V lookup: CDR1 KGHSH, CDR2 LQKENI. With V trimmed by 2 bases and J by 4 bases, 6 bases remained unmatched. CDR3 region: CASSPGQGAFYGYTF. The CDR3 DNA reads TGTGCCAGCTCACCAGGGCAGGGGGCTTTCTATGGCTACACCTTC.

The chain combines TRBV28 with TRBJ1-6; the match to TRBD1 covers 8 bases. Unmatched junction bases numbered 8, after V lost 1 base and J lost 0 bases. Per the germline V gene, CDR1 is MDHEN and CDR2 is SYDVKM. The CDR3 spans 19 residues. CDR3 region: CASSLYPGGSSSYNSPLHF. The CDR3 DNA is TGTGCCAGCAGTTTATATCCAGGGGGCTCTAGCTCCTATAATTCACCCCTCCACTTT.

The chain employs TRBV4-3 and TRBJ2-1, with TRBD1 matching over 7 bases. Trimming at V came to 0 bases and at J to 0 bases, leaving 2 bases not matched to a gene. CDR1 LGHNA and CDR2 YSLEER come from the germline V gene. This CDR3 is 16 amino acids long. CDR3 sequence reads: CASSQEWDSSYNEQFF. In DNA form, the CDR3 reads TGCGCCAGCAGCCAAGAATGGGACAGCTCCTACAATGAGCAGTTCTTC.

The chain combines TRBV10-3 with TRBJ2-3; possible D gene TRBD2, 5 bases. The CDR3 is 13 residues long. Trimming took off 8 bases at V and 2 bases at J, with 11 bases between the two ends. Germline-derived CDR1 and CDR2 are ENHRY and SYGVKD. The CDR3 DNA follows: TGTGCCATCGGGAGCGGTTCCACAGATACGCAGTATTTT. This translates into CAIGSGSTDTQYF.

CDR3 region: CASSLGDSSNQPQHF. CDR3 nucleotides: TGTGCCAGCAGCTTAGGGGACAGTAGCAATCAGCCCCAGCATTTT. This chain joins TRBV7-2 and TRBJ1-5; 7 bases fit TRBD1. The CDR3 spans 15 residues. The V and J ends lost 1 base and 0 bases, in that order; junction bases with no gene match: 0. CDR1 is SGHTA, CDR2 FQGNSA, per germline. The full variable domain, its missing parts supplied by reference TRBV7-2 and TRBJ1-5, is GAGVSQSPSNKVTEKGKDVELRCDPISGHTALYWYRQSLGQGLEFLIYFQGNSAPDKSGLPSDRFSAERTGGSVSTLTIQRTQQEDSAVYLCASSLGDSSNQPQHFGDGTRLSIL.

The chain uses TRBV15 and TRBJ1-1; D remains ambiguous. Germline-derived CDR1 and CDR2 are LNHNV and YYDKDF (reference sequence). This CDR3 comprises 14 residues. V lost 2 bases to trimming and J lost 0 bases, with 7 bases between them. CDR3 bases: TGTGCCACCAGCAGAACAACCATGAACACTGAAGCTTTCTTT. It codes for CATSRTTMNTEAFF.

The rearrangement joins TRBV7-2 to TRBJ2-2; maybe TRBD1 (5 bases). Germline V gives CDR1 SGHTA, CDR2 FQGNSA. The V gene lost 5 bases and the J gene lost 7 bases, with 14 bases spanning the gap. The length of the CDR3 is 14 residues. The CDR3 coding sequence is TGTGCCAGCAGCCCCGACAGATTCTTCGGGGAGCTGTTTTTT. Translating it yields CASSPDRFFGELFF.

The CDR3 sequence is CASRPQAAGTEAFF. CDR3 nucleotide sequence: TGCGCCAGCCGTCCGCAGGCGGCGGGCACTGAAGCTTTCTTT. This chain connects TRBV4-3 to TRBJ1-1; D is unresolved. CDR1 is LGHNA and CDR2 is YSLEER in the germline V gene. CDR3 size: 14 residues. Trimming removed 8 bases at V and 4 bases at J, with 17 bases between.

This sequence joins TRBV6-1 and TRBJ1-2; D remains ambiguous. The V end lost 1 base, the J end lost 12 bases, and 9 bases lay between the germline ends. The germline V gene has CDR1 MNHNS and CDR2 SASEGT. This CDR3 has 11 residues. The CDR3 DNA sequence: TGTGCCAGCAGTGAAGGGCCGCTCAACACCTTC. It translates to CASSEGPLNTF.

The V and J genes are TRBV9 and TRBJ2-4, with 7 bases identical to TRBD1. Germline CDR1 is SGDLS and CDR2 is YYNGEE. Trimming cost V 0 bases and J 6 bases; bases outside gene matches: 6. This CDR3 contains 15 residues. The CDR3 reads CASSVGGTGVNIQYF. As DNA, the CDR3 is TGTGCCAGCAGCGTAGGAGGTACAGGGGTAAACATTCAGTACTTC.

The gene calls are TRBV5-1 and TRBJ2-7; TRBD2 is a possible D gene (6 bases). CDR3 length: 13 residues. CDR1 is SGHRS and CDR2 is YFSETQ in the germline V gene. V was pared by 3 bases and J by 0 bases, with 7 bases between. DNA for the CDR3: TGCGCCAGCAGCTCGGGGGACTCCTACGAGCAGTACTTC. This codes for CASSSGDSYEQYF. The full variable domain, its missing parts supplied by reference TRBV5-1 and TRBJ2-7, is KAGVTQTPRYLIKTRGQQVTLSCSPISGHRSVSWYQQTPGQGLQFLFEYFSETQRNKGNFPGRFSGRQFSNSRSEMNVSTLELGDSALYLCASSSGDSYEQYFGPGTRLTVT.

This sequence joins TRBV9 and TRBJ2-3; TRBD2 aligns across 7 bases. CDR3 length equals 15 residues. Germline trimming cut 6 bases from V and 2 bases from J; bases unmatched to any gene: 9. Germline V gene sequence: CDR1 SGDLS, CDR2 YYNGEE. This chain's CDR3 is CASKLTGGTTDTQYF. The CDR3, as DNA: TGTGCCAGCAAGCTAACGGGGGGTACCACAGATACGCAGTATTTT.

CDR3 sequence reads: CASSPARGYNQPQHF. The CDR3, as DNA: TGTGCCAGCAGCCCTGCCCGCGGGTACAATCAGCCCCAGCATTTT. The chain employs TRBV6-5 and TRBJ1-5, with unresolved D. This CDR3 has 15 amino acids. CDR1 is MNHEY, CDR2 SVGAGI, per germline. V lost 6 bases and J 3 bases, leaving 15 bases between the germline ends.

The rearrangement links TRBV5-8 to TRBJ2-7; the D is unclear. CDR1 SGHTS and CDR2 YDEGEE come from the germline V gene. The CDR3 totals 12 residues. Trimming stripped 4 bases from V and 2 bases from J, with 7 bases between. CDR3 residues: CASSRQAYEQYF. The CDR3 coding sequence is TGTGCCAGCAGCCGCCAGGCCTACGAGCAGTACTTC. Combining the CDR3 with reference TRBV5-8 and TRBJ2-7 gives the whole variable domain EAGVTQSPTHLIKTRGQQATLRCSPISGHTSVYWYQQALGLGLQFLLWYDEGEERNRGNFPPRFSGRQFPNYSSELNVNALELEDSALYLCASSRQAYEQYFGPGTRLTVT.

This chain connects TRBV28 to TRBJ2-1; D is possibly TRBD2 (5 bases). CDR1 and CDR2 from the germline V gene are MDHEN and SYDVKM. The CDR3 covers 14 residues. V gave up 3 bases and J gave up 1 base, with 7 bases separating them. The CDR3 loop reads CASSFPGSYNEQFF. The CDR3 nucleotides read TGTGCCAGCAGTTTCCCGGGGTCCTACAATGAGCAGTTCTTC.